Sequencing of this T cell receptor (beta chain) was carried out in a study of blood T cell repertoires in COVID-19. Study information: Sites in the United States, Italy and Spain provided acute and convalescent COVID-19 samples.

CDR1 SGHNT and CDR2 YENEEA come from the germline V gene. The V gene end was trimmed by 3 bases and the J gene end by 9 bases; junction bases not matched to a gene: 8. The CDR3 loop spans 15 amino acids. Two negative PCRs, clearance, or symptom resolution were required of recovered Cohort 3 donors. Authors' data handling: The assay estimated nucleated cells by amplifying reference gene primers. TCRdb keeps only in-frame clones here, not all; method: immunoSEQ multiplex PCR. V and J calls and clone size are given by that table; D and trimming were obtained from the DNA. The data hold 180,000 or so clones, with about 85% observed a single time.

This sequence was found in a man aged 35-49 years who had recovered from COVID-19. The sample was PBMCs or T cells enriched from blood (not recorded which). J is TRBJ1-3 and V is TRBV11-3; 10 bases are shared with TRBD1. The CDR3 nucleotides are TGTGCCAGCAGCTTTTCGGGACAGGGGAAAAGCACCATATATTTT. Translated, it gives CASSFSGQGKSTIYF.